This T cell receptor beta chain was observed in a study of shared clonotypes between healthy human individuals. Background on the study: Ranging from 18 to 49 in age, donors were two women and a few men.

Study-wide findings and caveats: The four-donor shared clonotypes exceeded non-shared clonotypes in generation probability, with non-shared ones scoring lower. The study generally estimated greater richness for naive than memory subsets.

For each subset, genomic DNA was distributed in equal portions over several immunoSEQ plates. The protocol was immunoSEQ multiplex PCR, while the TCRdb copy is restricted to in-frame clones and leaves out a portion. Found here are just over 2,000,000 clones, 95% of them singletons; the top ten hold 0.1% to 0.15%. The length of the CDR3 is 13 residues. The germline CDR1 and CDR2 sequences are MNHEY and SMNVEV (reference sequence). Trimming removed 7 bases from V and 2 bases from J, with 9 bases in between. In the case of this clone: Its target is unknown.

The sample consisted of naive CD4+ T cells sorted from blood. Subset here: CD45RA+ positively selected. This receptor was taken from a man between 18 and 29 years old in good health. V is TRBV27 and J is TRBJ2-1; D gene uncertain. The CDR3 nucleotides read TGTGCCAGCATATTAGAAACCTACAATGAGCAGTTCTTC. Residues: CASILETYNEQFF.